This TCR beta chain is drawn from a study of T cell responses to AZD1222 COVID-19 vaccine. Sequencing used immunoSEQ multiplex PCR; TCRdb keeps in-frame clones, though not all of them. The sample contains approximately 200,000 clones, around 86% of which appear only once. This clone was detected only a few times. The V end was cut by 2 bases, the J end by 0 bases, with 18 bases between. The CDR3 sequence is 17 residues long. The germline V gene encodes CDR1 SGDLS and CDR2 YYNGEE. This clonotype was obtained from an adult in good health. The chain couples TRBV9 to TRBJ2-7, with TRBD2 as a possible D gene (5 bases). This material consisted of peripheral blood, taken on day 0 of MenACWY control vaccination. The CDR3 sequence is CASSVGDGNLFSYEQYF. CDR3 coding DNA: TGTGCCAGCAGCGTGGGAGACGGCAATTTGTTCTCCTACGAGCAGTACTTC. Variable domain in full (rest from reference TRBV9 and TRBJ2-7): DSGVTQTPKHLITATGQRVTLRCSPRSGDLSVYWYQQSLDQGLQFLIQYYNGEERAKGNILERFSAQQFPDLHSELNLSSLELGDSALYFCASSVGDGNLFSYEQYFGPGTRLTVT.